This passage covers 5 T cell receptor beta chains from one sample sequenced in a study of spatial heterogeneity in lung cancer. Findings and limits, study-wide: Tumors with more nonsynonymous mutations had more expanded intratumoral alpha and beta TCRs.

TCRdb recomputed calls from the 5' RACE reads with MiXCR, one row per CDR3 protein. The sample lists about 7,000 distinct CDR3 sequences; 11% to 15% were seen once. No cognate antigen is known for these TCRs. Time point: sample taken at primary tumor resection. This sample comprised lung tumor tissue, obtained at surgery. The receptor set was obtained from a female donor with early-stage non-small cell lung cancer.

In its sample, this clonotype ranks as medium-sized. This beta chain is an unintended read in a library built for alpha chains; its size means little. DNA of the CDR3: TGCGCCAGCAGACCTTTTCGACTAGCGGGGGTGTACATTGTTAGGGATACGCAGTATTTT. Translation: CASRPFRLAGVYIVRDTQYF. The chain employs TRBV23-1 and TRBJ2-3; 12 bases map to TRBD2. TRBV23-1 is sorted into the ORF group, with uncertain function. V shed 6 bases and J 6 bases; nucleotides not matched to a gene: 22. This CDR3 has 20 amino acids.

By share, this clonotype ranks as medium-sized. Found in a library prepared for alpha chains, this beta chain is an off-target read, and its abundance has little meaning. DNA of the CDR3: TGTGCCAGTGGACAGAATAGCAATCAGCCCCAGCATTTT. Its protein is CASGQNSNQPQHF. V gene TRBV6-2 or TRBV6-3 combines with J gene TRBJ1-5, with D tentatively TRBD1 (6 bases). Germline values: CDR1 MNHEY, CDR2 SVGEGT. Trimming shortened V by 9 bases and J by 0 bases, and 9 bases separated the two germline ends. This CDR3 region has 13 residues.

Details on this clonotype: A much larger clone lies a single base off, so this may be a read error. Because this beta chain is a stray read in a library intended to capture alpha chains, its abundance should not be given much weight. The chain employs TRBV5-4 and TRBJ2-7; 10 bases align to TRBD1. The length of the CDR3 is 11 residues. The germline gives CDR1 SGHNT, CDR2 YYREEE (reference sequence). After removal of 6 bases from V and 12 bases from J, the junction contained 6 bases not matched to a gene. The CDR3 region is CASTSGQGRYF. CDR3 DNA: TGTGCCAGCACCTCGGGACAGGGGCGGTACTTC.

This clonotype was detected ten times or more. This beta chain lies outside the target of a library built for alpha chains; its clone size means little. The chain recombines TRBV27 with TRBJ1-4; 7 positions agree with TRBD1. This CDR3 has 20 residues. Germline CDR1 and CDR2: MNHEY and SMNVEV (reference sequence). Germline trimming cut 5 bases from V and 8 bases from J; bases unmatched to any gene: 26. The CDR3 sequence: CASSLGAPTGYLVRKEKLFF. The DNA for the CDR3 is TGTGCCAGCAGTCTGGGAGCCCCGACAGGGTACTTAGTCAGAAAAGAAAAACTGTTTTTT.

This clonotype was seen many times. Being off target in a library aimed at alpha chains, this beta chain has a size of little meaning. This chain links TRBV7-9 with TRBJ1-2, with unresolved D. The length of the CDR3 is 14 residues. Deletions cut 5 bases from V and 1 base from J, with 11 bases between. The V gene's germline CDR1 is SEHNR and CDR2 FQNEAQ (reference sequence). This CDR3 reads CASSIQLLNYGYTF. CDR3 DNA: TGTGCCAGCAGCATTCAGTTACTTAACTATGGCTACACCTTC.